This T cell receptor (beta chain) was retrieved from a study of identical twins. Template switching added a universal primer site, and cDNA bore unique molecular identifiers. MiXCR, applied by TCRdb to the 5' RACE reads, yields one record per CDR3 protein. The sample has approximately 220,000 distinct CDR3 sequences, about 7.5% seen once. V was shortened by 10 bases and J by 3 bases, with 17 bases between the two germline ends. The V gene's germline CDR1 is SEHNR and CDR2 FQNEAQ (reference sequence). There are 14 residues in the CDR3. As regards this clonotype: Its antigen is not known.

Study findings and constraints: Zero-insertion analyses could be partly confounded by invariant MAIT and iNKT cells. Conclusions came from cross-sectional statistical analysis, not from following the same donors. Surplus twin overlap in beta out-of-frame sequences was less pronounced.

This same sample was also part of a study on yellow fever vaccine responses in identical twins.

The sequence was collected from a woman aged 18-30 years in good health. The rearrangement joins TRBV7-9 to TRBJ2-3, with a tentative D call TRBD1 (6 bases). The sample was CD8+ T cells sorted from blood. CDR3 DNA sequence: TGTGCCACCCTGGGGGCTTTGTGGACAGATACGCAGTATTTT. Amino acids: CATLGALWTDTQYF.